Listed here are 29 T cell receptor beta chains from one sample, sequenced in a study of T cell repertoires in cytomegalovirus infection. Their antigen targets remain unknown. TCRdb re-analysed the reads in MiXCR, keeping a single row per CDR3 protein. Of about 830,000 distinct CDR3 sequences in the sample, approximately 32% were seen once. The specimen was cultured CD8+ T cells from PBMCs, collected from culture after CMV antigen stimulation. These receptors were obtained from a human donor in good health (CMV status not recorded). Some clones in this sample may be carry-over from other donors' samples.

A single count supports this clonotype. The chain combines TRBV19 with TRBJ2-1; D is possibly TRBD1 (5 bases). The CDR3 sequence is 15 residues long. Looked up from germline, CDR1 is LNHDA and CDR2 is SQIVND (reference sequence). Trimming stripped 5 bases from V and 8 bases from J, with 19 bases between. The CDR3 sequence is CASSLFPRQYDEQFF. The CDR3 DNA sequence: TGTGCCAGTAGTCTGTTCCCCCGACAGTACGATGAGCAGTTCTTC.

This clonotype was picked up a small number of times. The chain joins TRBV6-1 to TRBJ2-7; D is uncertain. CDR1 is MNHNS and CDR2 is SASEGT in the germline V gene. Trimming removed 0 bases from V and 0 bases from J, with 12 bases in between. The CDR3 has 16 amino acids. The CDR3 sequence is CASSEAGKGSSYEQYF. Here the CDR3 DNA reads TGTGCCAGCAGTGAAGCCGGAAAGGGCAGCTCCTACGAGCAGTACTTC.

This clonotype appeared a few times. The V call is TRBV27, the J call TRBJ1-1; possibly TRBD1 for D (5 bases). The germline V and J ends were trimmed by 3 bases and 4 bases, with 12 bases remaining between them. Per the germline V gene, CDR1 is MNHEY and CDR2 is SMNVEV (reference sequence). This CDR3 contains 14 residues. CDR3 amino acids: CASSFQGGSTEAFF. The CDR3 bases are TGTGCCAGCAGTTTTCAGGGAGGGAGCACTGAAGCTTTCTTT.

The chain combines TRBV13 with TRBJ2-5; D is unresolved. The V gene's germline CDR1 is PRHDT and CDR2 FYEKMQ (reference sequence). With 0 bases removed from V and 4 bases from J, the gap between germline ends came to 15 bases. The CDR3 extends over 16 amino acids. In nucleotides, the CDR3 is TGTGCCAGCAGCTTAGGGGCCTCGAGATCCCGAGAGACCCAGTACTTC. Its translation is CASSLGASRSRETQYF.

With respect to this clonotype: This may stem from a read error, because a much larger clone lies one nucleotide away. The V call is TRBV5-6, the J call TRBJ2-3; D unresolved. Germline V gives CDR1 SGHDT, CDR2 YYEEEE. V lost 3 bases and J 5 bases, leaving 22 bases between the germline ends. The CDR3 contains 17 residues. The CDR3 reads CASSYTRPPIQLDTQYF. CDR3 nucleotides: TGTGCCAGCAGCTATACGAGACCACCGATCCAGCTAGATACGCAGTATTTT.

This clonotype was seen a few times. The chain is built from TRBV6-8 and TRBJ1-2; no firm D call. With 2 bases removed from V and 3 bases from J, the gap between germline ends came to 10 bases. This CDR3 has 14 amino acids. Per the germline V gene, CDR1 is MNHGY and CDR2 is SAAAGT. In DNA form, the CDR3 reads TGTGCCAGCAGTTACCGGTCGCAGGACTATGGCTACACCTTC. This sequence encodes CASSYRSQDYGYTF.

The CDR3 nucleotides read TGCGCCAGCTCCTCAGCGGGGGGCACAGATACGCAGTATTTT. Translating it yields CASSSAGGTDTQYF. This sequence joins TRBV10-2 and TRBJ2-3; 8 bases are shared with TRBD2. V shed 8 bases, J shed 1 base, and the junction held 5 bases outside the gene matches. Germline loops: CDR1 WSHSY, CDR2 SAAADI. This CDR3 has 14 residues.

This clonotype has just one count. The V and J genes are TRBV6-1 and TRBJ2-5, with D unresolved. Germline V gene lookup returns CDR1 MNHNS and CDR2 SASEGT. The CDR3 length is 10 residues. Trimming took off 11 bases at V and 7 bases at J, with 11 bases between the two ends. In DNA form, the CDR3 reads TGTGCCGCCTCGGGCGGGACCCAGTACTTC. This translates into CAASGGTQYF.

The gene calls are TRBV10-3 and TRBJ1-2, with TRBD1 matching over 12 bases. V trimming: 7 bases; J trimming: 3 bases; junction bases outside the gene matches: 3. CDR1 ENHRY and CDR2 SYGVKD come from the germline V gene. This CDR3 comprises 14 residues. For the CDR3, the DNA is TGTGCCATCACGGGGACAGGGGGCGACTATGGCTACACCTTC. Its translation is CAITGTGGDYGYTF.

This clonotype was counted at least ten times. The chain links TRBV15 to TRBJ2-7; 8 bases align to TRBD1. This CDR3 is 14 amino acids long. Germline V gene data show CDR1 as LNHNV and CDR2 as YYDKDF (reference sequence). Unmatched junction bases numbered 8, after V lost 5 bases and J lost 5 bases. CDR3 sequence: CATSLDRGVNEQYF. CDR3 coding DNA: TGTGCCACCAGCCTTGACAGGGGCGTCAACGAGCAGTACTTC. The full variable domain, in which reference TRBV15 and TRBJ2-7 provide the parts outside the CDR3, is DAMVIQNPRYQVTQFGKPVTLSCSQTLNHNVMYWYQQKSSQAPKLLFHYYDKDFNNEADTPDNFQSRRPNTSFCFLDIRSPGLGDTAMYLCATSLDRGVNEQYFGPGTRLTVT.

The chain joins TRBV6-8 to TRBJ1-2; 7 bases match TRBD1. The CDR3 length is 15 residues. Germline V gene sequence: CDR1 MNHGY, CDR2 SAAAGT. V shed 6 bases, J shed 7 bases, and the junction held 14 bases outside the gene matches. CDR3 residues: CASRDPTGNAFGYTF. DNA for the CDR3: TGTGCCAGCAGGGACCCGACAGGGAACGCATTTGGCTACACCTTC.

The chain joins TRBV2 to TRBJ2-1; 10 positions agree with TRBD2. The CDR3 is made up of 15 amino acids. CDR1 SNHLY and CDR2 FYNNEI come from the germline V gene. J lost 6 bases, V lost 6 bases, and 8 bases had no gene match. The CDR3 sequence is CASRPSGGASNEQFF. The CDR3 DNA reads as TGTGCCAGCAGACCCAGCGGGGGGGCCTCCAATGAGCAGTTCTTC.

This chain links TRBV7-9 with TRBJ1-2, with 7 bases matching TRBD1. Germline V lookup: CDR1 SEHNR, CDR2 FQNEAQ (reference sequence). Trimming cost V 5 bases and J 0 bases; bases outside gene matches: 6. This CDR3 is 15 amino acids long. In DNA, the CDR3 is TGTGCCAGCAGCCCCGTGGACAGGTCTAACTATGGCTACACCTTC. Protein product: CASSPVDRSNYGYTF.

At least ten counts were recorded for this clonotype. CDR3 amino acids: CASLQGWSFDEQFF. The CDR3 DNA sequence: TGCGCCAGCCTTCAGGGGTGGTCGTTCGATGAGCAGTTCTTC. J is TRBJ2-1 and V is TRBV10-2, with a tentative D call TRBD1 (6 bases). The germline gives CDR1 WSHSY, CDR2 SAAADI. Between the trimmed V and J ends, which lost 8 bases and 8 bases, there was a span of 19 bases. There are 14 residues in the CDR3.

The V call is TRBV2, the J call TRBJ2-2; D possibly uses TRBD1 or TRBD2 (6 bases each). V lost 4 bases and J lost 6, with 18 bases in between. Germline assignment: CDR1 SNHLY and CDR2 FYNNEI. The CDR3 is 16 amino acids. The CDR3 spells CASSALRGARAGELFF. CDR3 DNA sequence: TGTGCCAGCAGTGCCCTGAGGGGGGCGCGGGCCGGGGAGCTGTTTTTT.

This clonotype has more than one count but fewer than ten. This rearrangement joins TRBV28 to TRBJ2-7, with no clear D. Between the trimmed V and J ends, which lost 6 bases and 0 bases, there was a span of 21 bases. The germline V gene encodes CDR1 MDHEN and CDR2 SYDVKM. The CDR3 totals 17 residues. The CDR3 DNA sequence: TGTGCCAGCAGCGAGTCCCGCGACACCTTTAGCTCCTACGAGCAGTACGTC. Amino acids: CASSESRDTFSSYEQYV.

This clonotype was picked up a small number of times. The chain combines TRBV2 with TRBJ2-1; D unresolved. With 3 bases removed from V and 4 bases from J, the gap between germline ends came to 10 bases. CDR3 length: 14 residues. Germline CDR1 is SNHLY and CDR2 is FYNNEI. Written as DNA, the CDR3 is TGTGCCAGCAGTGACGGAAATAAATACAATGAGCAGTTCTTC. Amino acid sequence: CASSDGNKYNEQFF.

In this sample, this clonotype turned up a few times. The rearrangement links TRBV19 to TRBJ2-7, with D possibly matching TRBD1 (5 bases). V was pared by 5 bases and J by 3 bases, with 11 bases between. This CDR3 comprises 13 residues. Germline V CDR1 and CDR2: LNHDA, SQIVND (reference sequence). This CDR3 is CASSVDIGYEQYV. DNA of the CDR3: TGTGCCAGTAGTGTGGACATTGGCTACGAGCAGTACGTC.

This clonotype has a handful of counts. This chain uses TRBV10-3 with TRBJ1-3; D remains ambiguous. Trimming cost V 6 bases and J 3 bases, with 6 bases left between them. Germline V CDR1 and CDR2: ENHRY, SYGVKD. The CDR3 has 12 amino acids. CDR3 sequence (DNA): TGTGCCATCAGAAAGGATGGAAACACCATATATTTT. It encodes CAIRKDGNTIYF.

Many counts were recorded for this clonotype. This rearrangement joins TRBV7-9 to TRBJ1-5; unclear D gene. The CDR3 loop spans 15 amino acids. The ends were cut back, 1 base at V and 1 base at J, with 8 bases in the middle. Per germline, CDR1 SEHNR and CDR2 FQNEAQ (reference sequence). CDR3 protein: CASSLEGRSNQPQHF. The CDR3 nucleotides read TGTGCCAGCAGCTTAGAGGGTAGGAGCAATCAGCCCCAGCATTTT. The whole variable domain, remainder taken from reference TRBV7-9 and TRBJ1-5, is DTGVSQNPRHKITKRGQNVTFRCDPISEHNRLYWYRQTLGQGPEFLTYFQNEAQLEKSRLLSDRFSAERPKGSFSTLEIQRTEQGDSAMYLCASSLEGRSNQPQHFGDGTRLSIL.

This clonotype was detected only a few times. V and J are TRBV19 and TRBJ1-2, with 7 bases fitting TRBD1. This CDR3 is built from 11 residues. Trimming took 10 bases from V and 6 from J; bases not matched to a gene: 5. The germline V gene encodes CDR1 LNHDA and CDR2 SQIVND (reference sequence). CDR3 in DNA: TGTGCCATTCCGACAGGGCATGGCTACACCTTC. Translated, it gives CAIPTGHGYTF.

In its sample, this clonotype was seen a few times. The V and J genes are TRBV2 and TRBJ1-2; tentatively, D is TRBD1 (6 bases). Trimming removed 6 bases at V and 8 bases at J, with 10 bases between. The CDR3 totals 11 residues. The germline V gene encodes CDR1 SNHLY and CDR2 FYNNEI. The CDR3 protein is CASRGQPGYTF. The CDR3 DNA is TGTGCCAGCAGAGGACAGCCCGGCTACACCTTC.

V gene TRBV7-2 combines with J gene TRBJ2-7; a weak D match, TRBD1 (6 bases). The CDR3 runs 17 residues. The germline V and J ends were trimmed by 1 base and 3 bases, with 19 bases remaining between them. Germline V gene sequence: CDR1 SGHTA, CDR2 FQGNSA. The CDR3 sequence: CASSLGLRTVRDYEQYF. CDR3 bases: TGTGCCAGCAGCTTAGGATTACGGACAGTTAGAGACTACGAGCAGTACTTC.

This clonotype was seen repeatedly, ten times or more. The chain joins TRBV11-2 to TRBJ2-3, with 9 nucleotides matching TRBD1. The CDR3 consists of 18 residues. Looked up from germline, CDR1 is SGHAT and CDR2 is FQNNGV. The ends lost 5 bases at V and 0 bases at J; junction bases unmatched: 12. The chain's CDR3 is CASSHFPGTGLSTDTQYF. The DNA of the CDR3 is TGTGCCAGCAGCCACTTCCCCGGGACAGGGCTTAGCACAGATACGCAGTATTTT.

The chain has TRBV5-5 and TRBJ2-7; D remains ambiguous. Per the germline V gene, CDR1 is SGHKS and CDR2 is YYEKEE (reference sequence). V was shortened by 0 bases and J by 3 bases, with 10 bases between the two germline ends. This CDR3 spans 14 amino acids. CDR3 bases: TGTGCCAGCAGCTTGGTGTCAGCTAACTACGAGCAGTACGTC. Encoded protein: CASSLVSANYEQYV.

V is TRBV4-1 and J is TRBJ1-1, with TRBD1 matching over 7 bases. Germline CDR1 reads MGHRA; CDR2 reads YSYEKL. V trimming: 0 bases; J trimming: 10 bases; junction bases outside the gene matches: 11. The CDR3 sequence is 15 residues long. The CDR3 nucleotides are TGCGCCAGCAGCCAAGATAGGGACAGACAACTAGGAGCTTTCTTT. It specifies CASSQDRDRQLGAFF.

This clonotype occurred a few times. This chain uses TRBV2 with TRBJ2-5, with 8 bases identical to TRBD1. Per the germline V gene, CDR1 is SNHLY and CDR2 is FYNNEI. J lost 2 bases, V lost 7 bases, and 12 bases had no gene match. The CDR3 covers 16 residues. The CDR3 nucleotides read TGTGCCAGCACCATTAGCCGGGACAGGCATCAAGAGACCCAGTACTTC. This encodes CASTISRDRHQETQYF.

The chain recombines TRBV27 with TRBJ2-7; a possible D gene is TRBD2 (6 bases). Germline values: CDR1 MNHEY, CDR2 SMNVEV (reference sequence). V was pared by 7 bases and J by 3 bases, with 19 bases between. The CDR3 spans 15 residues. The CDR3 nucleotides read TGTGCCAGCAAGAGACTAACGGGGGAGTACTACGAGCAGTACGTC. Its protein is CASKRLTGEYYEQYV.

This clonotype occurred a few times. The CDR3 protein is CASSSRGRGATNEKLFF. The CDR3 DNA is TGTGCCAGCAGCTCCAGGGGGCGAGGGGCAACTAATGAAAAACTGTTTTTT. J is TRBJ1-4 and V is TRBV7-6, with 8 bases matching TRBD1. The CDR3 covers 17 residues. V lost 4 bases and J lost 0; bases outside the gene matches: 7. CDR1 is SGHVS and CDR2 is FNYEAQ in the germline V gene. Based on the CDR3 plus reference TRBV7-6 and TRBJ1-4, the full variable domain is GAGVSQSPRYKVTKRGQDVALRCDPISGHVSLYWYRQALGQGPEFLTYFNYEAQQDKSGLPNDRFSAERPEGSISTLTIQRTEQRDSAMYRCASSSRGRGATNEKLFFGSGTQLSVL.